The 31 T cell receptor beta chains below all came from one sample that was sequenced in a study of blood T cell repertoires in COVID-19. The data were produced by immunoSEQ multiplex PCR, yet TCRdb's version contains in-frame clones alone and is incomplete. The table shows 200,000 to 250,000 clones, with under 90% occurring only once. Sequenced input: peripheral blood. These receptor sequences come from a woman of 80 years or more with COVID-19, enrolled during active disease.

This chain connects TRBV27 to TRBJ2-2; 7 nucleotides align to TRBD2. The CDR3 length is 14 residues. Germline CDR1 is MNHEY and CDR2 is SMNVEV (reference sequence). V was clipped by 4 bases and J by 5 bases; unmatched bases: 4. Here the CDR3 reads CASSWGGGTGELFF. DNA of the CDR3: TGTGCCAGCAGTTGGGGGGGAGGGACCGGGGAGCTGTTTTTT.

This chain connects TRBV5-5 to TRBJ2-1; 13 nucleotides agree with TRBD2. The V gene end was trimmed by 4 bases and the J gene end by 9 bases; junction bases not matched to a gene: 7. The CDR3 covers 15 residues. Germline lookup yields CDR1 SGHKS and CDR2 YYEKEE (reference sequence). CDR3 region: CASSELAGGPSEQFF. DNA of the CDR3: TGTGCCAGCAGCGAACTAGCGGGAGGGCCCTCTGAGCAGTTCTTC.

This clone is a singleton in its sample. The chain carries TRBV6-5 and TRBJ1-1; a weak D match, TRBD1 (6 bases). Between the trimmed V and J ends, which lost 4 bases and 0 bases, there was a span of 12 bases. The CDR3 has 15 amino acids. From germline, CDR1 is MNHEY and CDR2 SVGAGI. For the CDR3, the DNA is TGTGCCAGCAGTTCCGCGCAGGGGATGAACACTGAAGCTTTCTTT. It is translated as CASSSAQGMNTEAFF.

The rearrangement links TRBV25-1 to TRBJ1-6, with D perhaps matching TRBD1 (6 bases). Trimming took 11 bases from V and 9 from J, leaving 20 bases between them. CDR1 MGHDK and CDR2 SYGVNS come from the germline V gene. The CDR3 is 14 residues long. The CDR3 loop reads CASSPPGARSPLHF. The DNA of the CDR3 is TGTGCCTCAAGCCCCCCAGGGGCCCGTTCACCCCTCCACTTT.

CDR3 coding DNA: TGCGCCAGCAGCCAAGTCCCAGACTATGGCTACACCTTC. Translating gives CASSQVPDYGYTF. The chain joins TRBV4-1 to TRBJ1-2; D unclear. V was trimmed by 1 base and J by 3 bases, leaving 6 bases between them. The length of the CDR3 is 13 residues. CDR1 and CDR2 (germline): MGHRA, YSYEKL.

The V gene is TRBV5-5, the J gene TRBJ2-3; D gene ambiguous. Trimming took off 4 bases at V and 2 bases at J, with 5 bases between the two ends. CDR3 length: 12 amino acids. In germline, CDR1 is SGHKS, CDR2 YYEKEE (reference sequence). CDR3 loop: CASSLPTDTQYF. DNA for the CDR3: TGTGCCAGCAGCCTTCCCACAGATACGCAGTATTTT.

Comments on this clone: The same CDR3 arises from other DNA sequences in this sample as well. The chain links TRBV3-1 (or the pseudogene TRBV3-2) to TRBJ1-5; D is unresolved. Trimming stripped 2 bases from V and 4 bases from J, with 3 bases between. The CDR3 length is 12 residues. Looked up from germline, CDR1 is LGHDT and CDR2 is YNNKEL (reference sequence). The CDR3 reads CASSQLNQPQHF. CDR3 sequence (DNA): TGTGCCAGCAGCCAATTAAATCAGCCCCAGCATTTT.

The V gene is TRBV24-1, the J gene TRBJ2-7; TRBD2 matches at 7 bases. The CDR3 loop spans 14 amino acids. J lost 3 bases, V lost 1 base, and 2 bases had no gene match. From germline, CDR1 is KGHDR and CDR2 SFDVKD. CDR3 residues: CATSDFRDYYEQYF. The CDR3, as DNA: TGTGCCACCAGTGATTTTAGGGACTACTACGAGCAGTACTTC.

This clone was seen just once. The chain links TRBV6-5 to TRBJ1-1; no clear D gene. Trimming stripped 6 bases from V and 3 bases from J, with 17 bases between. The CDR3 is made up of 15 amino acids. The germline V gene encodes CDR1 MNHEY and CDR2 SVGAGI. This CDR3 reads CASSRGASWDTEAFF. The CDR3 nucleotides are TGTGCCAGCAGCCGAGGTGCCTCCTGGGACACTGAAGCTTTCTTT.

The chain employs TRBV5-1 and TRBJ2-7; possibly TRBD1 for D (6 bases). The V end lost 3 bases, the J end lost 3 bases, and 13 bases lay between the germline ends. There are 14 residues in the CDR3. Germline CDR1 is SGHRS and CDR2 is YFSETQ. Written as DNA, the CDR3 is TGCGCCAGCAGCTCCACAGGACAGCACTACGAGCAGTACTTC. Translated: CASSSTGQHYEQYF.

V usage is TRBV6-5 and J usage is TRBJ1-1; 7 bases are shared with TRBD1. The J segment lost 2 bases and the V segment lost 6 bases, leaving 3 bases of the junction unmatched. CDR1 MNHEY and CDR2 SVGAGI come from the germline V gene. This CDR3 comprises 13 residues. The CDR3 sequence is CASRQGTNTEAFF. The CDR3 bases are TGTGCCAGCAGACAGGGGACCAACACTGAAGCTTTCTTT.

CDR3 nucleotide sequence: TGTGCCAGCAGCTTGGAACTAGCGGGAAAAGAGACCCAGTACTTC. Protein sequence: CASSLELAGKETQYF. V usage is TRBV5-4 and J usage is TRBJ2-5, with 10 bases matching TRBD2. Trimming took 0 bases from V and 3 from J; bases not matched to a gene: 2. Germline CDR1 is SGHNT and CDR2 is YYREEE (reference sequence). The CDR3 totals 15 residues.

This chain links TRBV19 with TRBJ1-5, with 7 nucleotides matching TRBD1. CDR1 and CDR2 (germline): LNHDA, SQIVND (reference sequence). V was clipped by 3 bases and J by 3 bases; unmatched bases: 5. This CDR3 has 15 residues. The CDR3 reads CASSIGGQVNQPQHF. The CDR3 coding sequence is TGTGCCAGTAGTATCGGCGGACAGGTCAATCAGCCCCAGCATTTT.

The count of this clone is one. The chain has TRBV9 and TRBJ1-3; 12 nucleotides match TRBD1. The junction had 10 bases not matched to a gene; V was cut back by 3 bases and J by 0 bases. Germline lookup yields CDR1 SGDLS and CDR2 YYNGEE. There are 19 residues in the CDR3. The DNA for the CDR3 is TGTGCCAGCAGCGGCGGGACAGGGGGCGCGAGGGCCTCTGGAAACACCATATATTTT. Protein sequence: CASSGGTGGARASGNTIYF.

The V gene is TRBV3-1 (or the pseudogene TRBV3-2), the J gene TRBJ2-5, with TRBD2 identical over 7 bases. The CDR3 consists of 15 residues. Germline V gene sequence: CDR1 LGHDT, CDR2 YNNKEL (reference sequence). J lost 1 base, V lost 3 bases, and 5 bases had no gene match. The CDR3 sequence is CASSHRGGLQETQYF. CDR3 sequence (DNA): TGTGCCAGCAGCCATCGCGGGGGACTCCAAGAGACCCAGTACTTC.

This clone appeared once. Different DNA sequences within this sample yield the same CDR3. V is TRBV5-1 and J is TRBJ2-7; the match to TRBD2 covers 10 bases. Germline assignment: CDR1 SGHRS and CDR2 YFSETQ. V shed 0 bases, J shed 4 bases, and the junction held 1 base outside the gene matches. The CDR3 is 14 residues long. The CDR3 is CASSLASGSYEQYF. In nucleotides, the CDR3 is TGCGCCAGCAGCTTGGCTAGCGGGAGTTACGAGCAGTACTTC.

This chain joins TRBV28 and TRBJ2-3, with D possibly being TRBD2 (5 bases). The CDR3 runs 18 residues. Looked up from germline, CDR1 is MDHEN and CDR2 is SYDVKM. Trimming removed 3 bases from V and 2 bases from J, with 21 bases in between. CDR3: CASSLELLASRYTDTQYF. CDR3 sequence (DNA): TGTGCCAGCAGTTTGGAGCTTTTAGCTAGCCGATACACAGATACGCAGTATTTT.

The rearrangement joins TRBV7-2 to TRBJ1-1; D is undetermined. Germline CDR1 SGHTA, CDR2 FQGNSA. The V end was cut by 3 bases, the J end by 1 base, with 6 bases between. The CDR3 is 13 amino acids. CDR3 loop: CASSFAQNTEAFF. In DNA form, the CDR3 reads TGTGCCAGCAGCTTCGCACAGAACACTGAAGCTTTCTTT.

This rearrangement joins TRBV11-2 to TRBJ2-3, with D tentatively TRBD1 (6 bases). The germline V gene encodes CDR1 SGHAT and CDR2 FQNNGV. The CDR3 has 14 residues. Trimming pared 2 bases from V and 6 bases from J, leaving 12 bases between. The CDR3 DNA reads as TGTGCCAGCAGCTTAAGTTTGGGGGCCGATACGCAGTATTTT. This sequence encodes CASSLSLGADTQYF.

The chain is built from TRBV5-5 and TRBJ1-3; unclear D gene. Trimming pared 1 base from V and 6 bases from J, leaving 11 bases between. CDR1 and CDR2 from the germline V gene are SGHKS and YYEKEE (reference sequence). This CDR3 has 14 residues. The CDR3 DNA reads TGTGCCAGCAGCTTGTTCCCCGGGGTAAACACCATATATTTT. Translating gives CASSLFPGVNTIYF.

The rearrangement joins TRBV5-1 to TRBJ2-2; a possible D gene is TRBD2 (6 bases). Germline loops: CDR1 SGHRS, CDR2 YFSETQ. The germline V and J ends were trimmed by 4 bases and 4 bases, with 14 bases remaining between them. The CDR3 consists of 15 residues. In DNA, the CDR3 is TGCGCCAGCAGCACCGGGACTCTAACCACCGGGGAGCTGTTTTTT. As protein: CASSTGTLTTGELFF.

This chain uses TRBV9 with TRBJ2-7; TRBD2 matches at 11 bases. Trimming at V came to 1 base and at J to 4 bases, leaving 4 bases not matched to a gene. CDR3 size: 15 residues. Germline V gives CDR1 SGDLS, CDR2 YYNGEE. CDR3 nucleotide sequence: TGTGCCAGCAGCGTAAAAAGACTAGCGGGATACGAGCAGTACTTC. Translated: CASSVKRLAGYEQYF.

In the case of this clone: A read error is likely, as this CDR3 ends without the conserved phenylalanine or tryptophan. The DNA is left out, because the CDR3 cannot be placed on it with certainty; the CDR3 is given as TCRdb lists it. V is TRBV21-1 and J is TRBJ2-7; the D call in the table, TRBD2, was not verified against the DNA. TRBV21-1 is a pseudogene locus. Counting both end residues, the CDR3 totals 9 amino acids. CDR3: CASSKVEGN.

The rearrangement uses TRBV3-1 (or the pseudogene TRBV3-2) and TRBJ1-2, with 11 positions matching TRBD1. J gave up 3 bases and V 3 bases, and 3 bases lay outside the gene matches. Germline V gives CDR1 LGHDT, CDR2 YNNKEL (reference sequence). The CDR3 runs to 15 residues. CDR3 amino acids: CASSQGTGGDYGYTF. Here the CDR3 DNA reads TGTGCCAGCAGCCAGGGGACAGGGGGTGACTATGGCTACACCTTC.

The chain couples TRBV7-3 to TRBJ2-3; 8 nucleotides match TRBD2. Losses at the gene ends were 5 bases for V and 4 bases for J; bases not matched to a gene: 5. CDR1 and CDR2 (germline): SGHTA, FQGTGA. The CDR3 loop spans 14 amino acids. The CDR3 reads CASSRSGVADTQYF. The CDR3 DNA reads as TGTGCCAGCAGCCGTAGCGGGGTAGCAGATACGCAGTATTTT.

This chain uses TRBV3-1 (or the pseudogene TRBV3-2) with TRBJ1-6, with D tentatively TRBD1 (5 bases). V gave up 3 bases and J gave up 9 bases, with 9 bases separating them. The CDR3 totals 13 residues. Germline lookup yields CDR1 LGHDT and CDR2 YNNKEL (reference sequence). The CDR3 nucleotides read TGTGCCAGCAGCCAGCAGGGCGCTTCACCCCTCCACTTT. This encodes CASSQQGASPLHF.

Remarks on this clone: Its ends do not fully match the called genes, so a read error is possible. The chain couples TRBV27 to TRBJ2-1; 9 bases line up with TRBD2. Germline assignment: CDR1 MNHEY and CDR2 SMNVEV (reference sequence). This CDR3 is 20 amino acids long. The CDR3 loop is CASSVSILAGGRGGDNEQFF. Written as DNA, the CDR3 is TGTGCCAGCAGTGTATCGATTCTCGCGGGAGGGCGGGGGGGGGACAATGAGCAGTTCTTC.

This clone was counted a single time. The gene calls are TRBV2 and TRBJ2-7, with 9 bases that match TRBD2. Germline trimming cut 11 bases from V and 5 bases from J; bases unmatched to any gene: 13. CDR1 is SNHLY and CDR2 is FYNNEI in the germline V gene. This CDR3 is 14 amino acids long. CDR3 nucleotides: TGTGCCGGGGAGGGAGGAATAGCGGGAGACGAGCAGTACTTC. The encoded protein is CAGEGGIAGDEQYF. Variable domain in full (rest from reference TRBV2 and TRBJ2-7): EPEVTQTPSHQVTQMGQEVILRCVPISNHLYFYWYRQILGQKVEFLVSFYNNEISEKSEIFDDQFSVERPDGSNFTLKIRSTKLEDSAMYFCAGEGGIAGDEQYFGPGTRLTVT.

The chain employs TRBV10-3 and TRBJ1-6, with 9 bases matching TRBD1. The trim removed 2 bases at V and 8 bases at J, leaving 1 base unmatched. This CDR3 is 14 amino acids long. Germline V gives CDR1 ENHRY, CDR2 SYGVKD. CDR3 sequence: CAISETGGYSPLHF. The CDR3 DNA follows: TGTGCCATCAGTGAGACAGGGGGCTATTCACCCCTCCACTTT.

V is TRBV19 and J is TRBJ2-7; D perhaps matches TRBD2 (6 bases). The CDR3 sequence is 11 residues long. Germline CDR1 is LNHDA and CDR2 is SQIVND (reference sequence). The ends were cut back, 10 bases at V and 0 bases at J, with 7 bases in the middle. This chain's CDR3 is CATGSSYEQYF. The CDR3 coding sequence is TGTGCCACCGGGAGCTCCTACGAGCAGTACTTC.

The chain is built from TRBV4-1 and TRBJ1-3, with D unresolved. Trimming left V 0 bases short and J 1 base short, with 7 bases between. The CDR3 is made up of 15 amino acids. CDR1 is MGHRA, CDR2 YSYEKL, per germline. Written as DNA, the CDR3 is TGCGCCAGCAGCCAAGACGGGGTATCTGGAAACACCATATATTTT. This codes for CASSQDGVSGNTIYF.